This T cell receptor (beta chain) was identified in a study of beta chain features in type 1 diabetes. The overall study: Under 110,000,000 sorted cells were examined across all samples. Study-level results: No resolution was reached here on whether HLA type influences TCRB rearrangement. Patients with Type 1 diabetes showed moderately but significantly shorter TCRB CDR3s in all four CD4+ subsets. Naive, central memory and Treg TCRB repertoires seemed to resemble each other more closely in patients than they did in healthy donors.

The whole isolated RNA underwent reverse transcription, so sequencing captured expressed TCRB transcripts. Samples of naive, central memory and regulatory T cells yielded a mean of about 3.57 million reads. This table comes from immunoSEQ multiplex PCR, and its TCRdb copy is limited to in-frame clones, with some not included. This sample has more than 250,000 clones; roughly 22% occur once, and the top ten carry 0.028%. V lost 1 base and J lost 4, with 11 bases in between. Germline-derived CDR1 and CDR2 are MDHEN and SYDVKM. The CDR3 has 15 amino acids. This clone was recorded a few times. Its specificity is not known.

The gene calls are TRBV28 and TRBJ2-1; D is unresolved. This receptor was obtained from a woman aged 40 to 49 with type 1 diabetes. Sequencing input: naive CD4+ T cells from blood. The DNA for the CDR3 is TGTGCCAGCAGTTTATACCTCCCTAAATACAATGAGCAGTTCTTC. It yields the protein CASSLYLPKYNEQFF.